A single sample gave rise to the 30 T cell receptor beta chains below, sequenced in a study of OX40 agonist ivuxolimab in advanced cancers. This table comes from immunoSEQ multiplex PCR, and its TCRdb copy is limited to in-frame clones, with some not included. The table has about 77,000 clones, 94% seen once. This specimen consisted of CD4+ or CD8+ T cells sorted from blood, obtained in a trial of the OX40 agonist ivuxolimab. All receptors come from an adult with an advanced solid tumor such as melanoma, head and neck, liver or kidney cancer.

This sequence joins TRBV28 and TRBJ2-5; the match to TRBD1 covers 7 bases. Trimming took 7 bases from V and 2 from J; bases not matched to a gene: 4. Per germline, CDR1 MDHEN and CDR2 SYDVKM. This CDR3 comprises 13 residues. Here the CDR3 DNA reads TGTGCCAGCACCGAGACAGGGCAAGAGACCCAGTACTTC. This gives the protein CASTETGQETQYF.

The chain combines TRBV18 with TRBJ2-1; D is perhaps TRBD2 (5 bases). CDR1 is KGHSH, CDR2 LQKENI, per germline. V was shortened by 3 bases and J by 1 base, with 10 bases between the two germline ends. CDR3 length: 15 amino acids. In DNA, the CDR3 is TGTGCCAGCTCACCGGAAGCGGATTCCTACAATGAGCAGTTCTTC. This codes for CASSPEADSYNEQFF.

This chain joins TRBV10-2 and TRBJ2-1; 10 bases are shared with TRBD2. V was clipped by 1 base and J by 15 bases; unmatched bases: 6. This CDR3 is 13 amino acids long. In germline, CDR1 is WSHSY, CDR2 SAAADI. This CDR3 reads CASSEWLAGVRFF. The CDR3 DNA follows: TGCGCCAGCAGTGAGTGGCTAGCGGGAGTGCGGTTCTTC.

The rearrangement links TRBV27 to TRBJ1-1; D is undetermined. This CDR3 region has 15 residues. Germline assignment: CDR1 MNHEY and CDR2 SMNVEV (reference sequence). V was cut by 2 bases and J by 3 bases, with 13 bases left in between. The chain's CDR3 is CASSLKFTAYTEAFF. CDR3 nucleotide sequence: TGTGCCAGCAGTTTAAAATTCACGGCTTACACTGAAGCTTTCTTT.

The V and J genes are TRBV11-2 and TRBJ2-7; D is unresolved. The germline V gene encodes CDR1 SGHAT and CDR2 FQNNGV. The CDR3 has 15 residues. The V gene lost 1 base and the J gene lost 2 bases, with 12 bases spanning the gap. CDR3 DNA sequence: TGTGCCAGCAGCTTAGTCTCAGGCATGACCTACGAGCAGTACTTC. This gives the protein CASSLVSGMTYEQYF.

The J gene is TRBJ2-7, the V gene TRBV5-6, with TRBD2 matching over 11 bases. Trimming removed 0 bases from V and 2 bases from J; junction bases left unmatched: 1. Germline CDR1 reads SGHDT; CDR2 reads YYEEEE. The CDR3 runs 15 residues. The CDR3 protein is CASSLGTSGPYEQYF. DNA of the CDR3: TGTGCCAGCAGCTTGGGGACTAGCGGGCCCTACGAGCAGTACTTC.

The V and J genes are TRBV11-3 and TRBJ2-3; D may be TRBD1 (6 bases). V was pared by 3 bases and J by 2 bases, with 9 bases between. The CDR3 contains 14 residues. The germline V gene encodes CDR1 SGHNT and CDR2 YENEEA. CDR3 in amino acids: CASSLGHLTDTQYF. CDR3 coding DNA: TGTGCCAGCAGCTTGGGACATCTCACAGATACGCAGTATTTT.

This chain links TRBV7-6 with TRBJ2-3; the match to TRBD2 covers 9 bases. This CDR3 spans 15 amino acids. J was trimmed by 4 bases and V by 6 bases; bases with no gene match: 8. Per the germline V gene, CDR1 is SGHVS and CDR2 is FNYEAQ. The CDR3 is CASRRTSVIADTQYF. The DNA of the CDR3 is TGTGCCAGCAGACGGACTAGCGTCATTGCAGATACGCAGTATTTT.

The gene calls are TRBV5-4 and TRBJ2-1; D is possibly TRBD2 (5 bases). Trimming shortened V by 3 bases and J by 9 bases, and 16 bases separated the two germline ends. Germline V gene lookup returns CDR1 SGHNT and CDR2 YYREEE (reference sequence). The CDR3 is made up of 14 amino acids. DNA for the CDR3: TGTGCCAGCAGCTCCCGCGCTAGCTCCCCTGAGCAGTTCTTC. Translation: CASSSRASSPEQFF.

The V call is TRBV5-8, the J call TRBJ2-7, with a possible D match to TRBD2 (6 bases). Germline CDR1 and CDR2: SGHTS and YDEGEE. Trimming took off 0 bases at V and 2 bases at J, with 15 bases between the two ends. This CDR3 spans 16 amino acids. DNA of the CDR3: TGTGCCAGCAGCTTGGATTGGAGGGTCCGAACCTACGAGCAGTACTTC. Encoded protein: CASSLDWRVRTYEQYF.

The chain links TRBV13 to TRBJ2-1, with 8 bases fitting TRBD1. Looked up from germline, CDR1 is PRHDT and CDR2 is FYEKMQ (reference sequence). The length of the CDR3 is 14 residues. The V segment lost 5 bases and the J segment 7 bases; nucleotides outside the gene matches: 7. CDR3 sequence (DNA): TGTGCCAGCAGCGTCGGACAGGGAGTAAATGAGCAGTTCTTC. As protein: CASSVGQGVNEQFF.

V and J are TRBV5-4 and TRBJ2-6; the D gene is possibly TRBD1 (5 bases). The CDR3 spans 15 residues. Germline-derived CDR1 and CDR2 are SGHNT and YYREEE (reference sequence). Trimming removed 0 bases at V and 2 bases at J, with 6 bases between. CDR3 sequence (DNA): TGTGCCAGCAGCTTGGTAGGGGCTGGGGCCAACGTCCTGACTTTC. Protein: CASSLVGAGANVLTF.

This CDR3 reads CASSITAEYNEQFF. Here the CDR3 DNA reads TGTGCCAGTAGTATTACAGCGGAGTACAATGAGCAGTTCTTC. The V and J genes are TRBV19 and TRBJ2-1; D might be TRBD2 (5 bases). Germline CDR1 reads LNHDA; CDR2 reads SQIVND (reference sequence). Trimming shortened V by 3 bases and J by 4 bases, and 10 bases separated the two germline ends. The CDR3 is 14 residues long.

The chain joins TRBV9 to TRBJ2-7; 9 nucleotides agree with TRBD2. The V gene's germline CDR1 is SGDLS and CDR2 YYNGEE. J lost 2 bases, V lost 0 bases, and 3 bases had no gene match. This CDR3 contains 15 residues. CDR3 protein: CASSVAAGGPYEQYF. The CDR3 nucleotides are TGTGCCAGCAGCGTAGCTGCGGGAGGGCCCTACGAGCAGTACTTC.

The chain combines TRBV6-4 with TRBJ2-2, with a weak D call TRBD2 (5 bases). The germline V gene encodes CDR1 MRHNA and CDR2 SNTAGT. The length of the CDR3 is 15 residues. The V end lost 0 bases, the J end lost 1 base, and 6 bases lay between the germline ends. CDR3 amino acids: CASSDSAGNTGELFF. The CDR3 nucleotides are TGTGCCAGCAGTGACTCTGCGGGGAACACCGGGGAGCTGTTTTTT.

V and J are TRBV21-1 and TRBJ2-7; no DNA check was done on the table's D call, TRBD2. TRBV21-1 is described as a pseudogene. CDR3 length equals 14 residues. CDR3 residues: CASSKVGSGYEQYF. The DNA for the CDR3 is TGTGCCAGCAGCAAAGTTGGCAGCGGCTACGAGCAGTACTTC.

This rearrangement joins TRBV6-5 to TRBJ2-7, with 7 positions matching TRBD1. Germline V gives CDR1 MNHEY, CDR2 SVGAGI. The CDR3 contains 14 residues. J lost 4 bases, V lost 5 bases, and 8 bases had no gene match. The CDR3 nucleotides read TGTGCCAGCAGTGAAGAGGTCAGGGGGTACGAGCAGTACTTC. Encoded protein: CASSEEVRGYEQYF.

J is TRBJ2-5 and V is TRBV27; possible D gene TRBD1, 6 bases. Trimming left V 0 bases short and J 3 bases short, with 11 bases between. Germline CDR1 and CDR2: MNHEY and SMNVEV (reference sequence). The CDR3 has 15 residues. The CDR3 DNA follows: TGTGCCAGCAGTTTATCCCAGGACAGAAAAGAGACCCAGTACTTC. This codes for CASSLSQDRKETQYF.

The CDR3 region has the DNA TGTGCCAGCTGGCCGACAGGGGGCACTGAAGCTTTCTTT. It is translated as CASWPTGGTEAFF. V usage is TRBV28 and J usage is TRBJ1-1; 9 bases align to TRBD1. The junction had 5 bases not matched to a gene; V was cut back by 8 bases and J by 4 bases. The CDR3 has 13 residues. CDR1 MDHEN and CDR2 SYDVKM come from the germline V gene.

CDR3 in amino acids: CASSPHSGLDDEQFF. In DNA form, the CDR3 reads TGCGCCAGCAGCCCCCACTCGGGCTTGGACGATGAGCAGTTCTTC. This rearrangement joins TRBV4-3 to TRBJ2-1, with unresolved D. This CDR3 has 15 residues. Germline V gene lookup returns CDR1 LGHNA and CDR2 YSLEER. The germline V and J ends were trimmed by 4 bases and 8 bases, with 18 bases remaining between them.

The chain combines TRBV7-9 with TRBJ2-1, with 8 bases aligning to TRBD2. The V segment lost 0 bases and the J segment 4 bases; nucleotides outside the gene matches: 5. The CDR3 is 16 residues long. Germline CDR1 reads SEHNR; CDR2 reads FQNEAQ (reference sequence). The CDR3 spells CASSLAREGGYNEQFF. The CDR3 nucleotides read TGTGCCAGCAGCTTAGCCCGGGAGGGGGGTTACAATGAGCAGTTCTTC.

This chain uses TRBV27 with TRBJ1-2, with 7 bases fitting TRBD1. V lost 4 bases and J lost 8; bases outside the gene matches: 7. The CDR3 totals 13 residues. Per the germline V gene, CDR1 is MNHEY and CDR2 is SMNVEV (reference sequence). DNA for the CDR3: TGTGCCAGCAGTTCCAGGACAGGCCTGGGCTACACCTTC. Translated, it gives CASSSRTGLGYTF.

This clone was counted once. This sequence joins TRBV9 and TRBJ2-1; TRBD2 aligns across 7 bases. J gave up 6 bases and V 9 bases, and 6 bases lay outside the gene matches. Germline values: CDR1 SGDLS, CDR2 YYNGEE. This CDR3 comprises 12 residues. CDR3 sequence reads: CATGLDGNEQFF. CDR3 nucleotide sequence: TGTGCCACCGGACTAGACGGCAATGAGCAGTTCTTC.

The J gene is TRBJ1-6, the V gene TRBV5-1; D call uncertain. The germline V gene encodes CDR1 SGHRS and CDR2 YFSETQ. Trimming took off 4 bases at V and 5 bases at J, with 10 bases between the two ends. The CDR3 is 14 amino acids. CDR3 region: CASSTGNDNSPLHF. The CDR3 nucleotides are TGCGCCAGCAGCACCGGCAACGATAATTCACCCCTCCACTTT.

This clone was seen more than once but under ten times. This chain joins TRBV5-1 and TRBJ2-1; 12 bases are shared with TRBD2. CDR1 and CDR2 from the germline V gene are SGHRS and YFSETQ. The CDR3 covers 17 residues. The trim removed 2 bases at V and 4 bases at J, leaving 7 bases unmatched. The CDR3 loop reads CASSLYGLAGSYNEQFF. The CDR3 nucleotides read TGCGCCAGCAGCTTATACGGACTAGCGGGATCTTACAATGAGCAGTTCTTC.

The chain recombines TRBV19 with TRBJ2-3, with 10 nucleotides matching TRBD1. Unmatched junction bases numbered 8, after V lost 3 bases and J lost 5 bases. Germline assignment: CDR1 LNHDA and CDR2 SQIVND (reference sequence). The CDR3 contains 16 residues. In DNA, the CDR3 is TGTGCCAGTAGTATGGACTCGGACAGGGGGGGAGATACGCAGTATTTT. Its translation is CASSMDSDRGGDTQYF.

The V gene is TRBV6-5, the J gene TRBJ2-2; no clear D. Germline V lookup: CDR1 MNHEY, CDR2 SVGAGI. There are 14 residues in the CDR3. Trimming took off 0 bases at V and 6 bases at J, with 8 bases between the two ends. The CDR3 DNA reads TGTGCCAGCAGTTACTCGACGGGCCCCGGGGAGCTGTTTTTT. It encodes CASSYSTGPGELFF.

This chain connects TRBV9 to TRBJ2-3; D might be TRBD1 (5 bases). From germline, CDR1 is SGDLS and CDR2 YYNGEE. V lost 0 bases and J 4 bases, leaving 12 bases between the germline ends. The CDR3 totals 15 residues. CDR3 sequence (DNA): TGTGCCAGCAGCGTAGTGGGTATGGGGCCAGATACGCAGTATTTT. Translation gives CASSVVGMGPDTQYF.

The V call is TRBV18, the J call TRBJ1-2, with a weak D call TRBD1 (5 bases). V shed 4 bases and J shed 0 bases, with 9 bases lying between them. Germline loops: CDR1 KGHSH, CDR2 LQKENI. CDR3 length: 14 amino acids. CDR3 loop: CASSQQGTNYGYTF. The CDR3, as DNA: TGTGCCAGCTCACAGCAGGGTACTAACTATGGCTACACCTTC.

A single count supports this clone. The gene calls are TRBV4-3 and TRBJ1-2, with D uncertain. Germline V lookup: CDR1 LGHNA, CDR2 YSLEER. This CDR3 comprises 13 residues. V lost 0 bases, J lost 10 bases, and 12 bases lay in between. CDR3 in amino acids: CASSQDLNPAYTF. CDR3 DNA: TGCGCCAGCAGCCAAGATTTGAATCCTGCCTACACCTTC.